These 6 T cell receptor beta chains were all obtained from the same sample, sequenced in a study of cytomegalovirus exposure and HLA in healthy donors. Researchers ran the PCR with 60 Vbeta and 13 Jbeta primers. The method was immunoSEQ multiplex PCR; TCRdb's version includes in-frame clones alone and lacks a portion of them. The listing records about 200,000 clones. Sequencing was performed on PBMCs. All receptors derive from a man aged 25-45 years in good health and CMV-seronegative.

This chain uses TRBV14 with TRBJ2-5, with a tentative D call TRBD2 (5 bases). V was pared by 0 bases and J by 5 bases, with 13 bases between. In germline, CDR1 is SGHDN, CDR2 FVKESK. The CDR3 spans 15 residues. The CDR3 DNA sequence: TGTGCCAGCAGCCAAGATTTCACTAGATCGGAGACCCAGTACTTC. Translating it yields CASSQDFTRSETQYF.

This chain connects TRBV11-2 to TRBJ2-1; TRBD2 matches 8 bases. V lost 5 bases and J lost 0; bases outside the gene matches: 3. Germline CDR1 is SGHAT and CDR2 is FQNNGV. The CDR3 spans 15 residues. This chain's CDR3 is CASSRRGVSYNEQFF. The CDR3 nucleotides are TGTGCCAGCAGCCGGCGGGGGGTCTCCTACAATGAGCAGTTCTTC.

V gene TRBV7-8 combines with J gene TRBJ2-7; TRBD2 aligns across 7 bases. V lost 6 bases, J lost 2 bases, and 7 bases stayed unmatched. This CDR3 spans 14 amino acids. CDR1 is SGHVS and CDR2 is FQNEAQ in the germline V gene. The CDR3 here is CASRGDYLPYEQYF. The DNA of the CDR3 is TGTGCCAGCAGGGGGGACTACCTCCCCTACGAGCAGTACTTC.

This chain connects TRBV5-4 to TRBJ1-2; possibly TRBD1 for D (5 bases). Per the germline V gene, CDR1 is SGHNT and CDR2 is YYREEE (reference sequence). The CDR3 runs 16 residues. Trimming removed 2 bases from V and 7 bases from J, with 21 bases in between. The CDR3 bases are TGTGCCAGCAGCTTAACGTCGGGCAGGGTTATACTTGGCTACACCTTC. This sequence encodes CASSLTSGRVILGYTF.

The chain carries TRBV27 and TRBJ1-5, with 10 bases identical to TRBD1. The CDR3 runs to 15 residues. Germline V gene data show CDR1 as MNHEY and CDR2 as SMNVEV (reference sequence). The junction had 5 bases not matched to a gene; V was cut back by 2 bases and J by 7 bases. The CDR3 spells CASSLNRDRGQPQHF. CDR3 nucleotide sequence: TGTGCCAGCAGTTTAAACCGGGACAGGGGCCAGCCCCAGCATTTT.

This chain uses TRBV5-1 with TRBJ2-1; 11 nucleotides line up with TRBD2. Looked up from germline, CDR1 is SGHRS and CDR2 is YFSETQ. The ends lost 0 bases at V and 7 bases at J; junction bases unmatched: 0. CDR3 length equals 14 residues. For the CDR3, the DNA is TGCGCCAGCAGCTTGGCTAGCGGGGGGAATGAGCAGTTCTTC. This encodes CASSLASGGNEQFF. Looking up the rest from reference TRBV5-1 and TRBJ2-1 gives the full variable domain: KAGVTQTPRYLIKTRGQQVTLSCSPISGHRSVSWYQQTPGQGLQFLFEYFSETQRNKGNFPGRFSGRQFSNSRSEMNVSTLELGDSALYLCASSLASGGNEQFFGPGTRLTVL.